The clone carrying this T cell receptor (beta chain) occurred many times. The library came from three nested PCR rounds adapted from ARM-PCR protocols. TCRdb re-called the multiplex PCR reads through MiXCR, storing one row per CDR3 protein. The sample shows roughly 81,000 distinct CDR3 sequences, approximately 57% of them seen only once. This sample was included in a study of tumor and adjacent non-tumor tissue in lung cancer. No cell sorting was done before RNA was extracted from the tissue. CDR1 DFQATT and CDR2 SNEGSKA come from the germline V gene (reference sequence). CDR3 length equals 10 residues. V shed 6 bases and J shed 6 bases, with 6 bases lying between them.

Sequencing was performed on lung tumor tissue. The V and J genes are TRBV20-1 and TRBJ2-1; D is undetermined. The sequence came from a man aged 70-80 years with non-small cell lung cancer. The CDR3 spells CSAQINEQFF. The CDR3, as DNA: TGCAGTGCACAGATCAATGAGCAGTTCTTC.